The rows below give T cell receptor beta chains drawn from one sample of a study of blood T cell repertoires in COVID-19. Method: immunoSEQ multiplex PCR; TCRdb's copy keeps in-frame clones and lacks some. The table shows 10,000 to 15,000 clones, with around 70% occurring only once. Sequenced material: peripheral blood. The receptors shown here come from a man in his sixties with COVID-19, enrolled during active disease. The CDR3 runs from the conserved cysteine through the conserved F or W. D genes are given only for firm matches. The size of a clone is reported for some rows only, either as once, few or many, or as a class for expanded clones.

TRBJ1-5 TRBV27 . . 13 CASSSRSNQPQHF TGTGCCAGCAGTTCACGGTCCAATCAGCCCCAGCATTTT
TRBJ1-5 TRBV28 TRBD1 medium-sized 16 CASSLPQGAPNQPQHF TGTGCCAGCAGTTTACCACAGGGGGCCCCCAATCAGCCCCAGCATTTT
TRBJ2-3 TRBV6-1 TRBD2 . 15 CASSELAGSSDTQYF TGTGCCAGCAGTGAACTAGCGGGGTCGTCAGATACGCAGTATTTT
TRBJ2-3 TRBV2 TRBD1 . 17 CASTRTGTGGYTDTQYF TGTGCCAGCACCCGCACCGGGACAGGGGGGTACACAGATACGCAGTATTTT
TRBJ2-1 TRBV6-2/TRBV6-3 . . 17 CASSYPHHPDRGNEQFF TGTGCCAGCAGTTACCCCCATCACCCCGACCGGGGGAATGAGCAGTTCTTC
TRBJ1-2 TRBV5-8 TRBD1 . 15 CASTYVGTGFDGYTF TGTGCCAGCACCTACGTTGGGACAGGGTTCGATGGCTACACCTTC
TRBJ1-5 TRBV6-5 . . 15 CASRLLGQSNQPQHF TGTGCCAGCAGGCTCCTCGGACAAAGCAATCAGCCCCAGCATTTT
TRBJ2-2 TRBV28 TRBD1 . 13 CASSTYRGGELFF TGTGCCAGCAGTACCTACAGGGGGGGGGAGCTGTTTTTT
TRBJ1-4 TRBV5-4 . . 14 CASTPNGAREKLFF TGTGCCAGCACCCCCAATGGGGCGCGGGAAAAACTGTTTTTT
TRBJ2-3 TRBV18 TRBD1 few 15 CASSPAQGGTDTQYF TGTGCCAGCTCACCAGCACAGGGGGGCACAGATACGCAGTATTTT
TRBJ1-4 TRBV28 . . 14 CASTRGGRGEKLFF TGTGCCAGCACGCGGGGGGGCCGGGGTGAAAAACTGTTTTTT
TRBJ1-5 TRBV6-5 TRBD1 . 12 CASSSGTGERHF TGTGCCAGCAGTTCCGGGACAGGGGAGCGACATTTT
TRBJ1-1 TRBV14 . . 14 CASSQDIRYTEAFF TGTGCCAGCAGCCAAGATATCCGGTACACTGAAGCTTTCTTT
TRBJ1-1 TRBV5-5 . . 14 CASSPQGENTEAFF TGTGCCAGCAGTCCACAGGGAGAGAACACTGAAGCTTTCTTT
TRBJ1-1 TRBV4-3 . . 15 CASSPRLIMNTEAFF TGCGCCAGCAGCCCAAGACTGATTATGAACACTGAAGCTTTCTTT